This TCR beta chain was recovered during a study of cytomegalovirus exposure and HLA in healthy donors. This clone has more than one count but fewer than ten. Primers: 60 Vbeta forward and 13 Jbeta reverse. Some clones are missing from TCRdb's copy, which holds only in-frame ones; the method was immunoSEQ multiplex PCR. The sample carries about 94,000 clones, 50% to 75% recorded once. CDR1 MNHNS and CDR2 SASEGT come from the germline V gene. This CDR3 contains 15 residues. Trimming cost V 2 bases and J 4 bases; bases outside gene matches: 5. The TCR was taken from a man aged 30 to 39 in good health and CMV-seronegative. V is TRBV6-1 and J is TRBJ2-5, with 9 bases fitting TRBD2. The source material was PBMCs. This chain's CDR3 is CASSELAGDIETQYF. For the CDR3, the DNA is TGTGCCAGCAGTGAATTAGCGGGGGACATAGAGACCCAGTACTTC.